These T cell receptor beta chains were read from a single sample in a study of OX40 agonist ivuxolimab in advanced cancers. TCRdb keeps only in-frame clones here, not all; method: immunoSEQ multiplex PCR. Of some 74,000 clones detected, around 86% appear once; the ten largest clones hold 5.5% to 8%. Material: CD4+ or CD8+ T cells sorted from blood, obtained in a trial of the OX40 agonist ivuxolimab. The source is an adult with an advanced solid tumor such as melanoma, head and neck, liver or kidney cancer. CDR3s include the opening cysteine and the closing phenylalanine or tryptophan. The order of the fields is J gene, clone size, V gene, D gene, CDR3 DNA, CDR3 protein. The D gene is left open where the match is weak. The size field is filled for only some rows; it gives once, few, many or a size class.

j_call: TRBJ1-5; clone_size: -; v_call: TRBV7-8; d_call: -; cdr3_nt: TGTGCCAGCAGCTTAGACAGGGTTCAGCCCCAGCATTTT; cdr3_aa: CASSLDRVQPQHF
j_call: TRBJ1-2; clone_size: -; v_call: TRBV11-2; d_call: TRBD1; cdr3_nt: TGTGCCAGCAGCCAAGCAGGGACAGGCCATAACTATGGCTACACCTTC; cdr3_aa: CASSQAGTGHNYGYTF
j_call: TRBJ1-1; clone_size: -; v_call: TRBV2; d_call: -; cdr3_nt: TGTGCCAGCAGCGACGGCCTCTTAGTGAACACTGAAGCTTTCTTT; cdr3_aa: CASSDGLLVNTEAFF
j_call: TRBJ2-3; clone_size: -; v_call: TRBV5-1; d_call: -; cdr3_nt: TGCGCCAGCAGCTTTACGGGGGGCTACTTCGATACGCAGTATTTT; cdr3_aa: CASSFTGGYFDTQYF
j_call: TRBJ1-6; clone_size: -; v_call: TRBV15; d_call: -; cdr3_nt: TGTGCCACCAGCAGAGAAGGGGGACGTAATTCACCCCTCCACTTT; cdr3_aa: CATSREGGRNSPLHF
j_call: TRBJ2-3; clone_size: once; v_call: TRBV4-3; d_call: -; cdr3_nt: TGCGCCAGCAGCCAAGAAACCGACCCCCCGGTAGATACGCAGTATTTT; cdr3_aa: CASSQETDPPVDTQYF
j_call: TRBJ1-3; clone_size: once; v_call: TRBV7-9; d_call: -; cdr3_nt: TGTGCCAGCAGCTTTAGACAGAATGGAAACACCATATATTTT; cdr3_aa: CASSFRQNGNTIYF
j_call: TRBJ2-7; clone_size: once; v_call: TRBV5-1; d_call: -; cdr3_nt: TGCGCCAGCAGCTGGGGGTTACGGAACAGCCGACCCTACGAGCAGTACTTC; cdr3_aa: CASSWGLRNSRPYEQYF
j_call: TRBJ1-4; clone_size: few; v_call: TRBV14; d_call: -; cdr3_nt: TGTGCCAGCAGCCCGAGTGAAACAGGGTTGACTAATGAAAAACTGTTTTTT; cdr3_aa: CASSPSETGLTNEKLFF
j_call: TRBJ1-5; clone_size: -; v_call: TRBV10-3; d_call: -; cdr3_nt: TGTGCCATCAGGCTCAGTGAGGGTCAGCCCCAGCATTTT; cdr3_aa: CAIRLSEGQPQHF
j_call: TRBJ1-3; clone_size: -; v_call: TRBV6-1; d_call: -; cdr3_nt: TGTGCCAGCAGTGAAGCCAAGCAGGGATCTGGAAACACCATATATTTT; cdr3_aa: CASSEAKQGSGNTIYF
j_call: TRBJ2-1; clone_size: -; v_call: TRBV5-6; d_call: -; cdr3_nt: TGTGCCAGCAGCTCTTCATTATCGTACTACAATGAGCAGTTCTTC; cdr3_aa: CASSSSLSYYNEQFF
j_call: TRBJ2-1; clone_size: few; v_call: TRBV7-6; d_call: TRBD2; cdr3_nt: TGTGCCAGCAGCTTCGTGGGGGAGGGGACGGAGCAGTTCTTC; cdr3_aa: CASSFVGEGTEQFF